The source of this T cell receptor beta chain is a study of breast tumors, draining lymph nodes, adjacent tissues. Findings and caveats of the study: Tumor T cell lymph node origin was a supported hypothesis, not proven. Luminal-like breast cancer showed significantly greater tumor-nontumor repertoire similarity than basal-like breast cancer did. Tumor TCR diversity was below lymph nodes but above nontumor tissue.

Axillary draining lymph nodes of breast cancer patients supplied the node samples. This clonotype was counted a few times. Antigen unknown. V lost 3 bases and J 0 bases, leaving 15 bases between the germline ends. CDR1 is LGHNT, CDR2 FRNRAP, per germline. The CDR3 is 17 amino acids. A single record per CDR3 protein comes from TCRdb applying MiXCR to the multiplex PCR reads. This sample carries approximately 250,000 distinct CDR3 sequences, less than 45% of them seen once, and the ten largest clones take approximately 4%. Sequencing was done on a sample of axillary lymph node tissue. This sequence was found in a female donor with breast cancer. Some clones in this sample may be carry-over from other donors' samples. The rearrangement uses TRBV12-5 and TRBJ2-1, with D hard to call. The CDR3 nucleotides are TGTGCTAGTGGTTTTAACACTCGCGATCACTCCTACAATGAGCAGTTCTTC. This translates into CASGFNTRDHSYNEQFF.